The text below deals with one TCR beta chain. The antigen is undetermined. Sequence at one end of the junction differs from germline and may be a read error. The entry originates in a study of cytomegalovirus exposure and HLA in healthy donors. Produced via immunoSEQ multiplex PCR; TCRdb's table is partial and in-frame only. The table shows some 110,000 clones, with more than 85% occurring only once. Germline-derived CDR1 and CDR2 are SGHRS and YFSETQ. This CDR3 has 13 residues. Study findings and constraints: Rarity characterized most TCR sequences, yet some public TCRs appeared in many donors. Reported results showed that the classifier diagnosed cytomegalovirus status with high specificity and sensitivity.

This TCR was sampled from a woman younger than 30 in good health and CMV-seropositive. This chain links TRBV5-1 with TRBJ2-3, with TRBD2 matching 8 bases. The sample was PBMCs. The CDR3 here is CASSLGGADTRYF. In nucleotides, the CDR3 is TGCGCCAGCAGTCTCGGGGGGGCAGATACGCGGTATTTT.